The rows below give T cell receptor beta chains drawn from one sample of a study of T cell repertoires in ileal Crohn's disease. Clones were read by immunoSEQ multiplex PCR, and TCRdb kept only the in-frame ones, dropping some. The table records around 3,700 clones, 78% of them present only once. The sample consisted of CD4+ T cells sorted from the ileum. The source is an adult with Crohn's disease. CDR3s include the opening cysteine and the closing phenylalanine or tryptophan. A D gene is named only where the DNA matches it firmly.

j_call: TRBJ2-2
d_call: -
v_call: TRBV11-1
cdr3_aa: CASRKLRDTGELFF

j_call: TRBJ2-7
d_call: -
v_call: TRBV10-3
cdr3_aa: CAISESSGVLEQYF

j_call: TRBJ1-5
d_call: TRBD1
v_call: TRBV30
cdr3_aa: CAWNSGTGNQPQHF

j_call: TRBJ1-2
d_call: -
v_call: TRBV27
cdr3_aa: CASTKQGRANYGYTF

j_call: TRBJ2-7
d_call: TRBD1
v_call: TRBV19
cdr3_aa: CASSMMGQGVSEQYF

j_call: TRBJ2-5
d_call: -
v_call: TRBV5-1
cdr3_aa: CASSSNLAPGETQYF

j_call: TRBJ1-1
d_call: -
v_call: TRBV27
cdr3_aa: CASSFRSGNTEAFF

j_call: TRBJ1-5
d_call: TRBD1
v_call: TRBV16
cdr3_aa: CASSQLDEGTGNQPQHF

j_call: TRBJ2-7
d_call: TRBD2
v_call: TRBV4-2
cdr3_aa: CASSQELAGGREQYF

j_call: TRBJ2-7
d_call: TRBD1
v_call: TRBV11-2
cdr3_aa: CASSAQTGGEQYF